This is a list of T cell receptor beta chains from one sample in a study of T-cell reconstitution after alpha-beta-depleted transplantation in children. TCRdb processed the PCR reads anew with MiXCR; each CDR3 protein has one entry. Of about a million distinct CDR3 sequences listed, about 29% are singletons. Sequencing used PBMCs, mostly from graft donor cells, obtained 360 days after TCRalphabeta/CD19-depleted stem cell transplant. The source is a boy under two years old who had a stem cell transplant for SCID, so the T cells may come from the graft donor. The CDR3 runs from the conserved cysteine through the conserved F or W. D genes are given only for firm matches. Only part of the rows carry a size: once, few, many, or a class if the clone is expanded.

size	D	length	J	V	CDR3	DNA
-	TRBD1	17	TRBJ2-2	TRBV12-3/TRBV12-4	CASSPRRTGEGTGELFF	TGTGCCAGCAGCCCCCGTCGGACAGGGGAAGGGACCGGGGAGCTGTTTTTT
few	TRBD2	17	TRBJ2-3	TRBV12-3/TRBV12-4	CASSGRVAGGVADTQYF	TGTGCCAGCAGTGGCCGAGTAGCGGGGGGCGTCGCTGATACGCAGTATTTT
many	-	12	TRBJ2-5	TRBV29-1	CSVRVMEETQYF	TGCAGCGTGAGGGTGATGGAAGAGACCCAGTACTTC
-	-	14	TRBJ2-5	TRBV2	CASKSRGPEETQYF	TGTGCCAGCAAATCCCGGGGTCCTGAAGAGACCCAGTACTTC
-	-	17	TRBJ2-5	TRBV12-3/TRBV12-4	CASSLEGWGRGSETQYF	TGTGCCAGCAGTTTAGAAGGATGGGGCAGGGGATCTGAGACCCAGTACTTC
-	-	14	TRBJ1-2	TRBV6-2/TRBV6-3	CASRPATEWGGYTF	TGTGCCAGCAGGCCCGCGACGGAATGGGGAGGCTACACCTTC
-	-	16	TRBJ2-7	TRBV5-1	CASSQKWPNISYEQYF	TGCGCCAGCAGCCAGAAGTGGCCCAACATCTCCTACGAGCAGTACTTC
few	-	19	TRBJ2-4	TRBV28	CASSLDESAGSIAKNIQYF	TGTGCCAGCAGTTTAGACGAGAGTGCAGGATCCATAGCCAAAAACATTCAGTACTTC
-	-	15	TRBJ1-5	TRBV2	CASSRGGLGNQPQHF	TGTGCCAGCAGCAGAGGGGGTTTGGGCAATCAGCCCCAGCATTTT
-	-	14	TRBJ2-3	TRBV18	CASSPRGQGDTQYF	TGTGCCAGCTCACCACGGGGGCAGGGAGATACGCAGTATTTT
few	-	13	TRBJ1-6	TRBV7-3	CASSADRSGPLHF	TGTGCCAGCAGCGCGGACAGATCGGGACCCCTCCACTTT
-	-	17	TRBJ2-2	TRBV5-1	CASSLRPGITNTGELFF	TGCGCCAGCAGCTTGCGTCCGGGGATTACGAACACCGGGGAGCTGTTTTTT
-	TRBD2	16	TRBJ2-3	TRBV6-2/TRBV6-3	CASSWSGGTFTDTQYF	TGTGCCAGCAGTTGGAGCGGGGGGACATTCACAGATACGCAGTATTTT
many	-	12	TRBJ1-4	TRBV6-5	CASSYSGEKLFF	TGTGCCAGCAGTTACTCGGGTGAAAAACTGTTTTTT
few	-	13	TRBJ1-1	TRBV20-1	CSARDQGMVEAFF	TGCAGTGCTAGAGACCAAGGGATGGTTGAAGCTTTCTTT
few	-	14	TRBJ1-3	TRBV29-1	CSVVGDTSGNTIYF	TGCAGCGTTGTCGGTGACACCTCTGGAAACACCATATATTTT
-	TRBD1	14	TRBJ1-5	TRBV12-3/TRBV12-4	CASRLDRLNQPQHF	TGTGCCAGCAGACTGGACAGGCTCAATCAGCCCCAGCATTTT
few	-	14	TRBJ1-3	TRBV12-3/TRBV12-4	CASSLPGLGNTIYF	TGTGCCAGCAGTTTACCAGGGCTTGGAAACACCATATATTTT
once	TRBD1	13	TRBJ2-1	TRBV28	CASSSTGENEQFF	TGTGCCAGCAGTTCAACAGGGGAAAATGAGCAGTTCTTC
few	-	15	TRBJ2-7	TRBV25-1	CASSEGQLLAYEQYF	TGTGCCAGCAGTGAAGGGCAGTTACTAGCCTACGAGCAGTACTTC
-	-	14	TRBJ2-7	TRBV27	CASSLLATSYEQYF	TGTGCCAGCAGTTTATTGGCAACTTCCTACGAGCAGTACTTC
few	TRBD1	14	TRBJ2-7	TRBV20-1	CSARGWDRGNEQYF	TGCAGTGCTAGAGGTTGGGACAGGGGGAACGAGCAGTACTTC
-	-	16	TRBJ2-7	TRBV3-1	CASSQANRGLYYEQYF	TGTGCCAGCAGCCAGGCCAACAGGGGACTTTACTACGAGCAGTACTTC
few	-	14	TRBJ1-1	TRBV5-1	CASSKQGKNTEAFF	TGCGCCAGCAGCAAACAGGGAAAGAACACTGAAGCTTTCTTT
-	-	16	TRBJ2-2	TRBV27	CASRQKGHLNTGELFF	TGTGCCAGCAGGCAAAAGGGACACCTGAACACCGGGGAGCTGTTTTTT
-	-	15	TRBJ2-1	TRBV5-1	CASSLIGHENNEQFF	TGCGCCAGCAGCTTAATCGGACACGAGAACAATGAGCAGTTCTTC
-	TRBD2	17	TRBJ2-1	TRBV20-1	CSFRLAGGISSYNEQFF	TGCAGTTTTCGACTAGCGGGGGGAATTAGCTCCTACAATGAGCAGTTCTTC
-	TRBD1	15	TRBJ1-4	TRBV15	CATSKEGTGLEKLFF	TGTGCCACCAGCAAAGAGGGGACAGGGCTTGAAAAACTGTTTTTT
-	-	16	TRBJ2-1	TRBV12-3/TRBV12-4	CASSLANWRTYNEQFF	TGTGCCAGCAGTTTAGCTAATTGGCGAACCTACAATGAGCAGTTCTTC
once	-	14	TRBJ1-2	TRBV4-1	CASSQEWRNYGYTF	TGCGCCAGCAGCCAAGAGTGGCGGAACTATGGCTACACCTTC
-	-	15	TRBJ2-3	TRBV9	CASSVDGSPADTQYF	TGTGCCAGCAGCGTTGACGGATCCCCCGCAGATACGCAGTATTTT
few	TRBD2	15	TRBJ2-3	TRBV20-1	CSARSSLAVTDTQYF	TGCAGTGCTAGATCCTCCCTAGCGGTCACAGATACGCAGTATTTT
few	TRBD1	15	TRBJ2-5	TRBV4-2	CASSSQGGRQETQYF	TGTGCCAGCAGCTCACAGGGGGGAAGACAAGAGACCCAGTACTTC
many	-	14	TRBJ2-1	TRBV10-3	CAIRAMSSYNEQFF	TGTGCCATAAGAGCGATGAGCTCCTACAATGAGCAGTTCTTC
-	-	15	TRBJ2-5	TRBV2	CASSEGNRVSETQYF	TGTGCCAGCAGTGAGGGGAACAGGGTCTCGGAGACCCAGTACTTC
many	-	15	TRBJ2-1	TRBV7-3	CASSLYPRVFNEQFF	TGTGCCAGCAGCTTATATCCCAGAGTCTTCAATGAGCAGTTCTTC
-	-	16	TRBJ2-1	TRBV11-2	CASTYNTGSSYNEQFF	TGTGCCAGCACCTATAACACAGGGAGCTCCTACAATGAGCAGTTCTTC
-	TRBD1	15	TRBJ1-1	TRBV5-1	CASSSQQGANTEAFF	TGCGCCAGCAGCTCCCAACAGGGGGCAAACACTGAAGCTTTCTTT